Listed below are T cell receptor beta chains from one sample, sequenced in a study of blood T cell repertoires in COVID-19. Clones were read by immunoSEQ multiplex PCR, and TCRdb kept only the in-frame ones, dropping some. The sample includes 300,000 to 400,000 clones, 90% to 95% seen only once; the top ten take roughly 3.4%. The sequenced sample consisted of peripheral blood. These receptor sequences come from a woman between 18 and 29 years old who had recovered from COVID-19. The CDR3 runs from the conserved cysteine through the conserved F or W. The D gene is left open where the match is weak. The size entry is marked missing in some rows and otherwise reads once, few, many or a size class.

CDR3aa: CASSLAPRLAGEQFF
CDR3nt: TGTGCCAGCAGCTTAGCCCCGAGACTAGCGGGTGAGCAGTTCTTC
abundance: NA
j_gene: TRBJ2-1
v_gene: TRBV11-3
d_gene: TRBD2

CDR3aa: CASSEGQPGQGAVTLHF
CDR3nt: TGTGCCAGCAGCGAGGGACAGCCGGGACAGGGGGCCGTCACCCTCCACTTT
abundance: NA
j_gene: TRBJ1-6
v_gene: TRBV27
d_gene: TRBD1

CDR3aa: CASSPAGGYGYTF
CDR3nt: TGTGCCAGCTCACCAGCGGGGGGTTATGGCTACACCTTC
abundance: NA
j_gene: TRBJ1-2
v_gene: TRBV18
d_gene: NA

CDR3aa: CASSLGTNTEAFF
CDR3nt: TGTGCCAGCAGCTTAGGTACAAACACTGAAGCTTTCTTT
abundance: NA
j_gene: TRBJ1-1
v_gene: TRBV7-2
d_gene: NA

CDR3aa: CAWSKGTGGNSPLHF
CDR3nt: TGTGCCTGGAGTAAAGGGACAGGGGGTAATTCACCCCTCCACTTT
abundance: NA
j_gene: TRBJ1-6
v_gene: TRBV30
d_gene: TRBD1

CDR3aa: CASSLVAGDTGELFF
CDR3nt: TGTGCCAGCAGCTTGGTAGCGGGGGACACCGGGGAGCTGTTTTTT
abundance: NA
j_gene: TRBJ2-2
v_gene: TRBV5-4
d_gene: TRBD2

CDR3aa: CASSPSPGHDTQYF
CDR3nt: TGTGCCAGCAGCCCTTCCCCAGGGCACGATACGCAGTATTTT
abundance: NA
j_gene: TRBJ2-3
v_gene: TRBV7-7
d_gene: NA

CDR3aa: CASSQGYWTDEAFF
CDR3nt: TGCGCCAGCAGCCAAGGGTATTGGACAGATGAAGCTTTCTTT
abundance: NA
j_gene: TRBJ1-1
v_gene: TRBV4-1
d_gene: NA

CDR3aa: CASSQDLGTGGTDTQYF
CDR3nt: TGCGCCAGCAGCCAAGATCTTGGGACTGGAGGCACAGATACGCAGTATTTT
abundance: once
j_gene: TRBJ2-3
v_gene: TRBV4-3
d_gene: NA

CDR3aa: CATSSVTGARHF
CDR3nt: TGTGCCACCAGCAGCGTGACAGGGGCTAGGCATTTT
abundance: NA
j_gene: TRBJ1-5
v_gene: TRBV15
d_gene: TRBD1

CDR3aa: CASSAQVAGDEQFF
CDR3nt: TGTGCCAGCAGCGCCCAAGTGGCGGGAGATGAGCAGTTCTTC
abundance: NA
j_gene: TRBJ2-1
v_gene: TRBV9
d_gene: TRBD2

CDR3aa: CASRTDRATEAFF
CDR3nt: TGTGCCAGCAGAACCGACAGGGCCACTGAAGCTTTCTTT
abundance: NA
j_gene: TRBJ1-1
v_gene: TRBV12-3/TRBV12-4
d_gene: TRBD1

CDR3aa: CAILGASNEAFF
CDR3nt: TGTGCTATTCTGGGGGCGTCGAATGAAGCTTTCTTT
abundance: few
j_gene: TRBJ1-1
v_gene: TRBV7-9
d_gene: NA

CDR3aa: CSLLSGRQSDTQYF
CDR3nt: TGCAGCTTACTAAGCGGGAGACAGTCAGATACGCAGTATTTT
abundance: NA
j_gene: TRBJ2-3
v_gene: TRBV29-1
d_gene: TRBD2

CDR3aa: CASSTDRVLNEQFF
CDR3nt: TGCGCCAGCAGCACGGACAGGGTGTTGAATGAGCAGTTCTTC
abundance: once
j_gene: TRBJ2-1
v_gene: TRBV5-1
d_gene: TRBD1

CDR3aa: CASATPRPRPSQDIQYF
CDR3nt: TGTGCCAGCGCGACCCCCAGGCCCAGACCAAGCCAAGACATTCAGTACTTC
abundance: NA
j_gene: TRBJ2-4
v_gene: TRBV28
d_gene: NA

CDR3aa: CASSPPAGGIPEQFF
CDR3nt: TGTGCCAGCAGCCCCCCCGCGGGAGGGATCCCTGAGCAGTTCTTC
abundance: NA
j_gene: TRBJ2-1
v_gene: TRBV7-9
d_gene: TRBD2

CDR3aa: CASSPGLPRAYNEQFF
CDR3nt: TGTGCCAGCAGCCCGGGACTTCCGAGGGCCTACAATGAGCAGTTCTTC
abundance: NA
j_gene: TRBJ2-1
v_gene: TRBV5-8
d_gene: NA

CDR3aa: CASSSEAQNQPQHF
CDR3nt: TGTGCCAGCAGCTCGGAGGCCCAGAATCAGCCCCAGCATTTT
abundance: NA
j_gene: TRBJ1-5
v_gene: TRBV5-5
d_gene: NA

CDR3aa: CASSIGTADQETQYF
CDR3nt: TGCGCCAGCAGCATCGGGACAGCTGACCAAGAGACCCAGTACTTC
abundance: NA
j_gene: TRBJ2-5
v_gene: TRBV5-1
d_gene: TRBD1

CDR3aa: CASSRPGDSRSGANVLTF
CDR3nt: TGTGCCAGCAGCCGCCCGGGAGATAGTAGGTCTGGGGCCAACGTCCTGACTTTC
abundance: NA
j_gene: TRBJ2-6
v_gene: TRBV16
d_gene: NA

CDR3aa: CASSEQTGANVLTF
CDR3nt: TGTGCCAGCAGCGAGCAAACTGGGGCCAACGTCCTGACTTTC
abundance: NA
j_gene: TRBJ2-6
v_gene: TRBV7-2
d_gene: NA

CDR3aa: CATSDPDRVETQYF
CDR3nt: TGTGCCACCAGTGATCCGGACAGGGTGGAGACCCAGTACTTC
abundance: NA
j_gene: TRBJ2-5
v_gene: TRBV24-1
d_gene: TRBD1

CDR3aa: CASSEARGRIRNQPQHF
CDR3nt: TGTGCCAGCAGTGAAGCCAGGGGGCGGATTCGCAATCAGCCCCAGCATTTT
abundance: NA
j_gene: TRBJ1-5
v_gene: TRBV6-1
d_gene: TRBD1

CDR3aa: CASRRVAGDAEQFF
CDR3nt: TGCGCCAGCCGCCGGGTAGCGGGAGACGCTGAGCAGTTCTTC
abundance: NA
j_gene: TRBJ2-1
v_gene: TRBV5-1
d_gene: TRBD2

CDR3aa: CASSPSPPSGRRDTQYF
CDR3nt: TGTGCCAGCAGTCCGTCACCCCCCAGCGGGAGAAGAGATACGCAGTATTTT
abundance: NA
j_gene: TRBJ2-3
v_gene: TRBV28
d_gene: TRBD2

CDR3aa: CASSFSSYGYTF
CDR3nt: TGTGCCAGCAGTTTCAGTTCCTATGGCTACACCTTC
abundance: NA
j_gene: TRBJ1-2
v_gene: TRBV12-3/TRBV12-4
d_gene: NA

CDR3aa: CASSLGKYSNQPQHF
CDR3nt: TGTGCCAGCAGCTTAGGTAAATATAGCAATCAGCCCCAGCATTTT
abundance: few
j_gene: TRBJ1-5
v_gene: TRBV13
d_gene: NA

CDR3aa: CASSEVGVGETQYF
CDR3nt: TGCGCCAGCAGTGAGGTGGGAGTAGGAGAGACCCAGTACTTC
abundance: once
j_gene: TRBJ2-5
v_gene: TRBV10-2
d_gene: NA

CDR3aa: CASSLAGRNEKLFF
CDR3nt: TGCGCCAGCAGCTTAGCGGGGAGGAATGAAAAACTGTTTTTT
abundance: NA
j_gene: TRBJ1-4
v_gene: TRBV5-1
d_gene: NA

CDR3aa: CASSERTGRGNEKLFF
CDR3nt: TGTGCCAGCAGCGAGAGAACAGGGAGAGGTAATGAAAAACTGTTTTTT
abundance: NA
j_gene: TRBJ1-4
v_gene: TRBV2
d_gene: NA

CDR3aa: CASSQAGREGYTQYF
CDR3nt: TGCGCCAGCAGCCAAGCTGGGCGGGAGGGATATACGCAGTATTTT
abundance: once
j_gene: TRBJ2-3
v_gene: TRBV4-3
d_gene: TRBD2

CDR3aa: CASNSGNTIYF
CDR3nt: TGTGCCAGCAACTCAGGAAACACCATATATTTT
abundance: NA
j_gene: TRBJ1-3
v_gene: TRBV12-3/TRBV12-4
d_gene: NA

CDR3aa: CASNRRGYREQFDGYTF
CDR3nt: TGTGCCAGCAACAGAAGGGGGTACAGGGAACAGTTTGATGGCTACACCTTC
abundance: once
j_gene: TRBJ1-2
v_gene: TRBV7-9
d_gene: NA

CDR3aa: CASRLIQGQETQYF
CDR3nt: TGCGCCAGCAGATTGATACAGGGTCAAGAGACCCAGTACTTC
abundance: NA
j_gene: TRBJ2-5
v_gene: TRBV5-1
d_gene: NA

CDR3aa: CASSLTGGITEAFF
CDR3nt: TGCGCCAGCAGCTTGACAGGGGGAATCACTGAAGCTTTCTTT
abundance: NA
j_gene: TRBJ1-1
v_gene: TRBV5-1
d_gene: TRBD1

CDR3aa: CASSPDRDQPQHF
CDR3nt: TGTGCCAGCAGCCCAGACAGGGATCAGCCCCAGCATTTT
abundance: NA
j_gene: TRBJ1-5
v_gene: TRBV7-8
d_gene: TRBD1

CDR3aa: CASSQAGGRAGQPQHF
CDR3nt: TGTGCCAGCAGCCAAGCGGGGGGCAGGGCGGGTCAGCCCCAGCATTTT
abundance: NA
j_gene: TRBJ1-5
v_gene: TRBV3-1/TRBV3-2
d_gene: NA

CDR3aa: CASSFPRGETQYF
CDR3nt: TGTGCCAGCAGCTTCCCCCGGGGGGAGACCCAGTACTTC
abundance: NA
j_gene: TRBJ2-5
v_gene: TRBV5-4
d_gene: NA

CDR3aa: CAWSGSKLFF
CDR3nt: TGTGCCTGGAGCGGGAGTAAACTGTTTTTT
abundance: NA
j_gene: TRBJ1-4
v_gene: TRBV30
d_gene: NA

CDR3aa: CASSRRTSGPSTDTQYF
CDR3nt: TGTGCCAGCAGCCGACGGACTAGCGGACCTAGCACAGATACGCAGTATTTT
abundance: NA
j_gene: TRBJ2-3
v_gene: TRBV3-1/TRBV3-2
d_gene: TRBD2

CDR3aa: CASSRDDRREFTGELFF
CDR3nt: TGCGCCAGCAGCCGGGATGACCGGCGGGAGTTCACCGGGGAGCTGTTTTTT
abundance: NA
j_gene: TRBJ2-2
v_gene: TRBV4-1
d_gene: TRBD2

CDR3aa: CASSQEATLGGYTF
CDR3nt: TGCGCCAGCAGCCAAGAAGCCACTCTAGGAGGCTACACCTTC
abundance: NA
j_gene: TRBJ1-2
v_gene: TRBV4-1
d_gene: NA

CDR3aa: CASSLSGSSEQFF
CDR3nt: TGTGCCAGCAGTTTAAGTGGGAGCTCCGAGCAGTTCTTC
abundance: NA
j_gene: TRBJ2-1
v_gene: TRBV12-3/TRBV12-4
d_gene: NA

CDR3aa: CASSSQGLENEKLFF
CDR3nt: TGTGCCAGCAGTTCCCAGGGACTGGAAAATGAAAAACTGTTTTTT
abundance: NA
j_gene: TRBJ1-4
v_gene: TRBV6-5
d_gene: NA

CDR3aa: CASSPQGSLYGYTF
CDR3nt: TGTGCCAGCAGCCCCCAGGGATCCCTCTATGGCTACACCTTC
abundance: NA
j_gene: TRBJ1-2
v_gene: TRBV6-2/TRBV6-3
d_gene: NA

CDR3aa: CASSSLPGNTIYF
CDR3nt: TGTGCCAGCAGCTCCCTTCCTGGAAACACCATATATTTT
abundance: NA
j_gene: TRBJ1-3
v_gene: TRBV5-6
d_gene: NA

CDR3aa: CASSQNYRDRERVYGYTF
CDR3nt: TGCGCCAGCAGTCAAAATTACCGGGACAGGGAAAGGGTTTATGGCTACACCTTC
abundance: NA
j_gene: TRBJ1-2
v_gene: TRBV23-1
d_gene: TRBD1